This T cell receptor beta chain originates from a study of blood T cell repertoires in COVID-19. CDR3 length: 18 residues. The V end was cut by 1 base, the J end by 0 bases, with 19 bases between. Per germline, CDR1 GTSNPN and CDR2 SVGIG (reference sequence). The table came from immunoSEQ multiplex PCR; TCRdb's copy has only in-frame clones and leaves some out. In the table there are 15,000 to 20,000 clones, 75% to 90% of which are singletons. The sample taken for sequencing was peripheral blood. This sequence originates from an elderly man with acute or convalescent COVID-19. The chain joins TRBV30 to TRBJ1-5; tentative D call: TRBD1 (6 bases). The DNA for the CDR3 is TGTGCCTGGAGTGAAACTCCCCGACAGGCTACTAGCAATCAGCCCCAGCATTTT. Residues: CAWSETPRQATSNQPQHF. The entire variable domain, with the rest obtained from reference TRBV30 and TRBJ1-5, is as follows: SQTIHQWPATLVQPVGSPLSLECTVEGTSNPNLYWYRQAAGRGLQLLFYSVGIGQISSEVPQNLSASRPQDRQFILSSKKLLLSDSGFYLCAWSETPRQATSNQPQHFGDGTRLSIL.